What follows describes a single T cell receptor (beta chain). What it binds is unknown. A multiplex PCR was run with 60 Vbeta primers and 13 Jbeta primers. Method: immunoSEQ multiplex PCR; TCRdb's copy keeps in-frame clones and lacks some. The sample lists 150,000 to 200,000 clones, 84% occurring once. The sample originates from a study of cytomegalovirus exposure and HLA in healthy donors. V lost 7 bases and J lost 4, with 14 bases in between. Germline V CDR1 and CDR2: SGHAT, FQNNGV. CDR3 length: 13 residues. Study conclusions and caveats: When analyzed later, a missense DCLRE1C variant was found to be linked to TCR beta V- and J-gene trimming. Beyond CMV serostatus, there was no information to go on about immune exposure. Fewer N-insertions than the approximately 680-donor mean were reportedly shown by an Asian-associated ancestry cluster in a later analysis.

The receptor was isolated from a young man in good health and CMV-seronegative. The chain combines TRBV11-2 with TRBJ2-7; no firm D call. Sequenced sample: PBMCs. As DNA, the CDR3 is TGTGCCAGCACGCGCGGTCTCTCTTACGAGCAGTACTTC. It yields the protein CASTRGLSYEQYF. The variable domain in full, with the rest retrieved from reference TRBV11-2 and TRBJ2-7, is EAGVAQSPRYKIIEKRQSVAFWCNPISGHATLYWYQQILGQGPKLLIQFQNNGVVDDSQLPKDRFSAERLKGVDSTLKIQPAKLEDSAVYLCASTRGLSYEQYFGPGTRLTVT.